This T cell receptor (beta chain) was profiled in a study of OX40 agonist ivuxolimab in advanced cancers. General study results and limits: Those patients achieving a partial response at 0.1-3.0 mg/kg showed among the lowest clonal expansion.

The assay was immunoSEQ multiplex PCR, and TCRdb's table has in-frame clones only and misses some. The sample comprises over 45,000 clones, roughly 83% of which are singletons, and 1.2% rests with the top ten. As for this clone: Its antigen is still unknown.

Germline trimming cut 5 bases from V and 5 bases from J; bases unmatched to any gene: 8. The CDR3 consists of 14 residues. Germline V lookup: CDR1 SGHTA, CDR2 FQGTGA. This rearrangement joins TRBV7-3 to TRBJ2-5, with 7 bases that match TRBD1. This TCR was sampled from an adult with an advanced solid tumor such as melanoma, head and neck, liver or kidney cancer. This sample comprised CD4+ or CD8+ T cells sorted from blood, obtained in a trial of the OX40 agonist ivuxolimab. Here the CDR3 reads CASSKDRAAETQYF. The CDR3 DNA sequence: TGTGCCAGCAGCAAAGACAGGGCGGCGGAGACCCAGTACTTC.